A selection of T cell receptor beta chains follows, all from one sample in a study of OX40 agonist ivuxolimab in advanced cancers. Repertoires were generated with immunoSEQ multiplex PCR, while TCRdb's copy carries only in-frame clones and drops some. The sample contains around 62,000 clones, about 80% of which appear only once. The sequencing here drew on CD4+ or CD8+ T cells sorted from blood, taken in a trial of the OX40 agonist ivuxolimab. Receptors originate from an adult with an advanced solid tumor such as melanoma, head and neck, liver or kidney cancer. Each CDR3 is given with its conserved first and last residue. The D gene is left open where the match is weak. The listing skips clone size in some rows; elsewhere it reads once, few, many or a size class.

-,-,TRBV11-3,TRBJ2-5,CASSSRGSSGETQYF,TGTGCCAGCAGCTCCAGGGGAAGTTCGGGGGAGACCCAGTACTTC
-,-,TRBV4-2,TRBJ2-2,CASSRDNTGELFF,TGTGCCAGCAGCCGAGATAACACCGGGGAGCTGTTTTTT
-,-,TRBV5-1,TRBJ1-2,CASSLSGEITFYGYTF,TGCGCCAGCAGCCTTTCAGGGGAGATTACCTTCTATGGCTACACCTTC
few,-,TRBV4-3,TRBJ1-1,CASSQGFNTEAFF,TGCGCCAGCAGCCAGGGATTTAACACTGAAGCTTTCTTT
-,-,TRBV27,TRBJ1-1,CASSLSATWNTEAFF,TGTGCCAGCAGTCTTTCCGCGACTTGGAACACTGAAGCTTTCTTT
-,-,TRBV5-1,TRBJ1-2,CASSSNHPGQAANYGYTF,TGCGCCAGCAGCTCGAATCACCCCGGGCAGGCCGCTAACTATGGCTACACCTTC
-,TRBD1,TRBV2,TRBJ2-7,CASSLRDSGIGEQYF,TGTGCCAGCAGCCTCCGGGACAGTGGGATCGGGGAGCAGTACTTC
-,TRBD1,TRBV12-5,TRBJ2-3,CASGVGQGAFGTDTQYF,TGTGCTAGTGGTGTAGGACAGGGGGCGTTTGGTACAGATACGCAGTATTTT
-,-,TRBV6-5,TRBJ2-3,CASSRGGWDTQYF,TGTGCCAGCAGCCGTGGGGGCTGGGATACGCAGTATTTT
-,-,TRBV28,TRBJ1-4,CASSIQQGNEKLFF,TGTGCCAGCAGCATTCAGCAGGGTAATGAAAAACTGTTTTTT
-,-,TRBV27,TRBJ2-2,CASSLNGPTGELFF,TGTGCCAGCAGTTTAAACGGGCCCACCGGGGAGCTGTTTTTT
-,-,TRBV2,TRBJ1-5,CASSWRQAERDQPQHF,TGTGCCAGCAGTTGGAGACAGGCCGAAAGGGATCAGCCCCAGCATTTT
-,-,TRBV9,TRBJ2-2,CASSVAQGDTGELFF,TGTGCCAGCAGCGTAGCACAGGGCGACACCGGGGAGCTGTTTTTT
-,TRBD1,TRBV5-1,TRBJ2-3,CASTAGTAHGTQYF,TGCGCCAGCACCGCCGGGACAGCTCACGGTACGCAGTATTTT
-,TRBD1,TRBV6-1,TRBJ2-7,CASRFGQGRDYEQYF,TGTGCCAGCAGATTCGGACAGGGTAGGGACTACGAGCAGTACTTC
-,TRBD1,TRBV9,TRBJ1-6,CASSPTQGEGYSPLHF,TGTGCCAGCAGCCCTACCCAGGGGGAGGGGTATTCACCCCTCCACTTT
-,TRBD1,TRBV27,TRBJ1-2,CASRKTGGEGYTF,TGTGCCAGCAGGAAGACAGGGGGGGAGGGCTACACCTTC
few,-,TRBV7-2,TRBJ1-6,CASSSVPGTPLHF,TGTGCCAGCAGCTCTGTCCCGGGGACACCCCTCCACTTT
-,-,TRBV28,TRBJ1-4,CASSPGARNEKLFF,TGTGCCAGCAGTCCAGGGGCGAGAAATGAAAAACTGTTTTTT
-,-,TRBV28,TRBJ1-6,CASSRRMSTFYNSPLHF,TGTGCCAGCAGCCGCAGGATGTCAACCTTCTATAATTCACCCCTCCACTTT
-,-,TRBV9,TRBJ1-2,CASSVGEGANYGYTF,TGTGCCAGCAGCGTGGGGGAAGGAGCTAACTATGGCTACACCTTC
-,-,TRBV7-2,TRBJ1-1,CASGLSGTEAFF,TGTGCCAGCGGGCTTTCGGGCACTGAAGCTTTCTTT
many,-,TRBV7-9,TRBJ2-1,CASSRGALASYNEQFF,TGTGCCAGCAGTCGAGGGGCACTAGCATCCTACAATGAGCAGTTCTTC
-,TRBD1,TRBV7-9,TRBJ2-1,CASIKSGTGLINEQFF,TGTGCCAGCATTAAATCCGGGACAGGCCTTATCAATGAGCAGTTCTTC
once,-,TRBV9,TRBJ1-1,CASSVRQVSEAFF,TGTGCCAGCAGCGTACGCCAAGTCTCTGAAGCTTTCTTT
-,-,TRBV4-3,TRBJ2-7,CASSPSDGFSYEQYF,TGCGCCAGCAGCCCCTCGGACGGCTTCTCCTACGAGCAGTACTTC
-,-,TRBV20-1,TRBJ2-6,CGAGANVLTF,TGCGGAGCCGGGGCCAACGTCCTGACTTTC
-,-,TRBV5-1,TRBJ1-1,CASSNEQGATEAFF,TGCGCCAGCAGCAACGAACAGGGTGCCACTGAAGCTTTCTTT
-,TRBD1,TRBV5-1,TRBJ1-1,CASSRDRGQNTEAFF,TGCGCCAGCAGTCGAGATAGGGGGCAGAACACTGAAGCTTTCTTT
-,TRBD1,TRBV29-1,TRBJ1-2,CSVDTGGIYGYTF,TGCAGCGTTGATACAGGGGGAATCTATGGCTACACCTTC
-,TRBD1,TRBV5-1,TRBJ1-2,CASSPNRDREGYTF,TGCGCCAGCAGCCCCAACCGGGACAGGGAGGGCTACACCTTC
-,TRBD1,TRBV6-5,TRBJ1-4,CASSYATGGVREKLFF,TGTGCCAGCAGTTACGCTACAGGGGGGGTACGTGAAAAACTGTTTTTT
-,-,TRBV5-1,TRBJ1-2,CASSLAGGMQDGYTF,TGCGCCAGCAGCTTGGCGGGGGGGATGCAGGATGGCTACACCTTC
-,-,TRBV9,TRBJ1-2,CASSADYPLGPGYGYTF,TGTGCCAGCAGCGCCGACTACCCGCTTGGCCCTGGATATGGCTACACCTTC
-,-,TRBV19,TRBJ2-1,CASKGAYNEQFF,TGTGCCAGTAAAGGGGCCTACAATGAGCAGTTCTTC